This TCR beta chain was observed in a study of T cell responses to AZD1222 COVID-19 vaccine. Study outcomes and limitations: No repertoire was sampled before or during the peak T cell response, only after it.

Using immunoSEQ multiplex PCR, the repertoire was profiled, and TCRdb retains in-frame clones only, with some absent. Of tens of thousands of clones in the sample, approximately 90% were seen once. On this clone: The antigen remains undetermined.

The CDR3 extends over 17 amino acids. CDR1 is LGHDT, CDR2 YNNKEL, per germline (reference sequence). V lost 3 bases, J lost 6 bases, and 11 bases stayed unmatched. V gene TRBV3-1 (or the pseudogene TRBV3-2) combines with J gene TRBJ1-5, with TRBD1 matching over 10 bases. The sample consisted of peripheral blood, taken on day 0 of AZD1222 vaccination. The receptor's source is an adult in good health. DNA of the CDR3: TGTGCCAGCAGCCAGGGACAGGGGAATCAGTACGGTCAGCCCCAGCATTTT. This encodes CASSQGQGNQYGQPQHF.